Described below is a single T cell receptor beta chain sequence and its context. As yet, its antigen is unknown. Use of 60 Vbeta and 13 Jbeta primers characterized the PCR. The repertoire was sequenced with immunoSEQ multiplex PCR; TCRdb's copy has only in-frame clones and lacks some. The sample has about 130,000 clones, about 86% seen once. The germline V and J ends were trimmed by 6 bases and 7 bases, with 9 bases remaining between them. This CDR3 comprises 11 residues. Germline V gene lookup returns CDR1 SNHLY and CDR2 FYNNEI. This record belongs to a study of cytomegalovirus exposure and HLA in healthy donors. Regarding the study as a whole: TCR beta sequences reportedly predicted most subjects' HLA-A and HLA-B alleles accurately.

The chain couples TRBV2 to TRBJ1-1; D remains unclear. This clonotype originated in a man between 18 and 29 years old in good health and CMV-seronegative. The specimen was PBMCs. CDR3 residues: CASRGTREAFF. As DNA, the CDR3 is TGTGCCAGCAGGGGCACACGTGAAGCTTTCTTT.